These 25 T cell receptor beta chains share one sample of origin, sequenced in a study of T cell repertoires in cytomegalovirus infection. What these receptors recognize is not known. TCRdb used MiXCR to reprocess the reads, holding one entry per CDR3 protein. Among about 500,000 distinct CDR3 sequences listed, more than 30% were seen once. The starting material was cultured PBMCs, obtained from culture after CMV antigen stimulation. Receptor source: a human donor in good health (CMV status not recorded). Some clones in this sample may be carry-over from other donors' samples.

The V gene is TRBV6-6, the J gene TRBJ1-2; no clear D. The CDR3 sequence is 17 residues long. Per the germline V gene, CDR1 is MNHNY and CDR2 is SVGAGI (reference sequence). Trimming pared 1 base from V and 1 base from J, leaving 16 bases between. The CDR3 reads CASSYLRSGDNNYGYTF. The CDR3 region has the DNA TGTGCCAGCAGTTACTTAAGATCAGGAGATAATAACTATGGCTACACCTTC.

This clonotype appeared a few times. The genes are TRBV27 and TRBJ2-5; 7 positions agree with TRBD1. The CDR3 contains 14 residues. From germline, CDR1 is MNHEY and CDR2 SMNVEV (reference sequence). Losses at the gene ends were 3 bases for V and 5 bases for J; bases not matched to a gene: 6. CDR3 DNA sequence: TGTGCCAGCAGTTTGACAGGGTATGGGGAGACCCAGTACTTC. Protein product: CASSLTGYGETQYF.

J is TRBJ2-3 and V is TRBV5-5; no definite D call. V was trimmed by 1 base and J by 0 bases, leaving 9 bases between them. Germline lookup yields CDR1 SGHKS and CDR2 YYEKEE (reference sequence). The CDR3 is 15 residues long. The CDR3 bases are TGTGCCAGCAGCTTGATGGACCGTAGCACAGATACGCAGTATTTT. Translating it yields CASSLMDRSTDTQYF.

This clonotype was seen ten or more times. The chain recombines TRBV7-2 with TRBJ1-2; D is possibly TRBD1 (5 bases). CDR3 size: 15 residues. V was trimmed by 1 base and J by 3 bases, leaving 12 bases between them. The germline V gene encodes CDR1 SGHTA and CDR2 FQGNSA. The CDR3 reads CASSLGRAGDYGYTF. Written as DNA, the CDR3 is TGTGCCAGCAGCTTAGGACGGGCGGGGGACTATGGCTACACCTTC.

The V call is TRBV12-3 or TRBV12-4, the J call TRBJ1-5; D gene uncertain. The CDR3 runs to 15 residues. The V and J ends lost 3 bases and 2 bases respectively, with 11 bases between them. In DNA, the CDR3 is TGTGCCAGCAGTTTGAGTGACCCCGGCAATCAGCCCCAGCATTTT. This codes for CASSLSDPGNQPQHF.

This clonotype was seen a handful of times. The rearrangement links TRBV5-1 to TRBJ2-3; D remains ambiguous. The length of the CDR3 is 15 residues. The ends were cut back, 0 bases at V and 1 base at J, with 9 bases in the middle. Germline loops: CDR1 SGHRS, CDR2 YFSETQ. CDR3 DNA: TGCGCCAGCAGCTTGGTCGGCATACGCACAGATACGCAGTATTTT. Its protein is CASSLVGIRTDTQYF.

The chain links TRBV6-2 or TRBV6-3 to TRBJ2-3, with a tentative D call TRBD2 (5 bases). Germline assignment: CDR1 MNHEY and CDR2 SVGEGT. The CDR3 extends over 15 amino acids. V was pared by 2 bases and J by 0 bases, with 9 bases between. The CDR3 bases are TGTGCCAGCAGTTACGGGAGCGACAGCACAGATACGCAGTATTTT. Encoded protein: CASSYGSDSTDTQYF.

This clonotype was seen more than once but under ten times. The chain combines TRBV7-2 with TRBJ2-1, with D unclear. CDR1 SGHTA and CDR2 FQGNSA come from the germline V gene. The CDR3 runs 17 residues. V dropped 2 bases and J dropped 3 bases, with 17 bases sitting between them. The CDR3, as DNA: TGTGCCAGCAGCTTATTCTTGCTTGCTACCCACTACAATGAGCAGTTCTTC. It yields the protein CASSLFLLATHYNEQFF.

This clonotype was detected ten times or more. The J gene is TRBJ2-3, the V gene TRBV7-2; TRBD2 matches at 8 bases. V trimming: 3 bases; J trimming: 2 bases; junction bases outside the gene matches: 4. This CDR3 contains 15 residues. Germline CDR1 is SGHTA and CDR2 is FQGNSA. CDR3 protein: CASSFSGAYTDTQYF. In DNA, the CDR3 is TGTGCCAGCAGCTTTAGCGGGGCTTACACAGATACGCAGTATTTT.

The sample holds a few counts of this clonotype. This chain joins TRBV19 and TRBJ1-6; D not certain. The ends were cut back, 5 bases at V and 9 bases at J, with 17 bases in the middle. CDR3 length: 15 residues. Germline CDR1 is LNHDA and CDR2 is SQIVND (reference sequence). The CDR3: CASSPSIVDSSPLHF. CDR3 coding DNA: TGTGCCAGTAGTCCCTCGATTGTGGATAGTTCACCCCTCCACTTT.

The sample holds a few counts of this clonotype. The rearrangement links TRBV30 to TRBJ2-1; tentatively, D is TRBD2 (6 bases). Trimming pared 0 bases from V and 8 bases from J, leaving 8 bases between. Germline V CDR1 and CDR2: GTSNPN, SVGIG (reference sequence). CDR3 length: 12 residues. CDR3 sequence (DNA): TGTGCCTGGAGTGTGGCTAGCGATGAGCAGTTCTTC. This gives the protein CAWSVASDEQFF.

This chain joins TRBV7-9 and TRBJ2-1, with D perhaps TRBD1 (5 bases). Deletions cut 8 bases from V and 5 bases from J, with 10 bases between. The CDR3 runs 12 residues. Germline lookup yields CDR1 SEHNR and CDR2 FQNEAQ (reference sequence). The CDR3 sequence: CASFRGNNEQFF. The CDR3 nucleotides read TGTGCCAGCTTTAGGGGTAACAATGAGCAGTTCTTC.

This rearrangement joins TRBV20-1 to TRBJ1-5, with D unresolved. The CDR3 has 13 residues. The germline V gene has CDR1 DFQATT and CDR2 SNEGSKA (reference sequence). V lost 3 bases, J lost 5 bases, and 11 bases lay in between. DNA for the CDR3: TGCAGTGCTAGTATGGACCATGATCAGCCCCAGCATTTT. It is translated as CSASMDHDQPQHF.

This clonotype has more than one count but fewer than ten. The CDR3 here is CASSHGLEVLETQYF. The CDR3 bases are TGTGCCAGCAGCCACGGACTGGAGGTCTTGGAGACCCAGTACTTC. The V gene is TRBV7-9, the J gene TRBJ2-5, with D perhaps matching TRBD2 (5 bases). The CDR3 extends over 15 amino acids. Trimming left V 5 bases short and J 5 bases short, with 18 bases between. The germline V gene has CDR1 SEHNR and CDR2 FQNEAQ (reference sequence).

The rearrangement uses TRBV9 and TRBJ2-1; 7 bases are shared with TRBD2. From germline, CDR1 is SGDLS and CDR2 YYNGEE. V gave up 2 bases and J gave up 3 bases; unmatched junction bases: 8. This CDR3 spans 16 amino acids. The CDR3 bases are TGTGCCAGCAGCGTCACCCTATGGGACTACTACAATGAGCAGTTCTTC. Its protein is CASSVTLWDYYNEQFF.

This clonotype was seen more than once but under ten times. The chain has TRBV4-1 and TRBJ1-2, with TRBD1 matching over 9 bases. The V segment lost 4 bases and the J segment 5 bases; nucleotides outside the gene matches: 8. This CDR3 comprises 15 residues. The germline V gene has CDR1 MGHRA and CDR2 YSYEKL. CDR3 amino acids: CASSPDPGTGYGYTF. For the CDR3, the DNA is TGCGCCAGCAGCCCGGATCCCGGGACAGGGTATGGCTACACCTTC.

This chain joins TRBV27 and TRBJ2-5; 8 bases are a match to TRBD2. This CDR3 contains 13 residues. Germline values: CDR1 MNHEY, CDR2 SMNVEV (reference sequence). J was trimmed by 5 bases and V by 7 bases; bases with no gene match: 6. CDR3 nucleotides: TGTGCCAGCACGGGGGGGTTTGGGGAGACCCAGTACTTC. This encodes CASTGGFGETQYF.

To note about this clonotype: As the CDR3 is not closed by the conserved phenylalanine or tryptophan, this likely results from a read error. This chain uses TRBV20-1 with TRBJ1-5; D unclear. This CDR3 has 14 residues. The germline V gene encodes CDR1 DFQATT and CDR2 SNEGSKA (reference sequence). V was clipped by 4 bases and J by 2 bases, with 12 bases between them. This chain's CDR3 is CSAKSHTGNQPQHS. As DNA, the CDR3 is TGCAGTGCTAAGTCCCACACGGGCAATCAGCCCCAGCATTCT.

This chain joins TRBV10-3 and TRBJ2-2, with D maybe TRBD2 (6 bases). The CDR3 spans 14 residues. Germline loops: CDR1 ENHRY, CDR2 SYGVKD. Deletions cut 10 bases from V and 2 bases from J, with 14 bases between. The CDR3 nucleotides read TGTGCCACCCGACCCGGGAGCAACACCGGGGAGCTGTTTTTT. Translated: CATRPGSNTGELFF.

The rearrangement links TRBV6-5 to TRBJ1-3; perhaps TRBD1 as D (5 bases). CDR3 length: 14 amino acids. V was trimmed by 2 bases and J by 1 base, leaving 6 bases between them. The germline CDR1 and CDR2 sequences are MNHEY and SVGAGI. The CDR3 DNA reads as TGTGCCAGCAGTTACGACAGATCTGGAAACACCATATATTTT. It specifies CASSYDRSGNTIYF.

This clonotype was counted between two and nine times. This rearrangement joins TRBV20-1 to TRBJ2-5; 7 bases line up with TRBD2. This CDR3 has 12 amino acids. Germline-derived CDR1 and CDR2 are DFQATT and SNEGSKA (reference sequence). The junction had 6 bases not matched to a gene; V was cut back by 6 bases and J by 5 bases. Here the CDR3 reads CSATGLHETQYF. The CDR3 DNA reads TGCAGTGCGACGGGACTACACGAGACCCAGTACTTC.

The chain couples TRBV6-6 to TRBJ2-5; tentative D call: TRBD1 (6 bases). Trimming removed 8 bases from V and 5 bases from J, with 15 bases in between. Germline CDR1 is MNHNY and CDR2 is SVGAGI (reference sequence). The CDR3 is 13 residues long. DNA for the CDR3: TGTGCCAGCTCCCCAGGGGTAACTGAGACCCAGTACTTC. This sequence encodes CASSPGVTETQYF.

The rearrangement links TRBV2 to TRBJ2-1; 7 bases are shared with TRBD1. This CDR3 contains 12 residues. The V gene's germline CDR1 is SNHLY and CDR2 FYNNEI. V dropped 6 bases and J dropped 16; count of bases not matched to a gene: 12. The CDR3 bases are TGTGCCAGCAGCGAGGGGGCAGGGGCCACCTTCTTC. This sequence encodes CASSEGAGATFF.

The chain is built from TRBV28 and TRBJ2-7; D is possibly TRBD1 or TRBD2 (7 bases each). V was pared by 6 bases and J by 4 bases, with 19 bases between. The CDR3 spans 15 residues. The germline CDR1 and CDR2 sequences are MDHEN and SYDVKM. The CDR3 nucleotides are TGTGCCAGCAGGCAACAGGGGAGCGGGGCTTACGAGCAGTACTTC. It specifies CASRQQGSGAYEQYF.

DNA of the CDR3: TGTGCCAGCAGTTTCTTACCCCTGGGCGGGAGAAGCCAAGAGACCCAGTACTTC. Protein: CASSFLPLGGRSQETQYF. V usage is TRBV9 and J usage is TRBJ2-5; 7 nucleotides match TRBD2. Unmatched junction bases numbered 17, after V lost 5 bases and J lost 1 base. There are 18 residues in the CDR3. Germline CDR1 and CDR2: SGDLS and YYNGEE.